A single sample is the source of the 15 T cell receptor beta chains below, sequenced in a study of blood T cell repertoires in COVID-19. TCRdb keeps only in-frame clones here, not all; method: immunoSEQ multiplex PCR. The table includes 180,000 or so clones, 70% to 90% detected once. The sequenced sample was peripheral blood. The receptors shown here come from a woman aged 55 to 70 with COVID-19, enrolled during active disease.

The J gene is TRBJ2-5, the V gene TRBV7-3, with 8 bases matching TRBD2. The CDR3 has 14 residues. CDR1 is SGHTA and CDR2 is FQGTGA in the germline V gene. V shed 2 bases, J shed 5 bases, and the junction held 4 bases outside the gene matches. CDR3 nucleotides: TGTGCCAGCAGCTTAGCGGGAGGTGAGGAGACCCAGTACTTC. Amino acid sequence: CASSLAGGEETQYF.

This chain connects TRBV30 to TRBJ1-3; no definite D call. Trimming removed 0 bases from V and 0 bases from J, with 12 bases in between. From germline, CDR1 is GTSNPN and CDR2 SVGIG (reference sequence). This CDR3 comprises 16 residues. CDR3 amino acids: CAWSVGGWSSGNTIYF. The CDR3, as DNA: TGTGCCTGGAGTGTGGGAGGATGGAGCTCTGGAAACACCATATATTTT.

The chain is built from TRBV12-5 and TRBJ1-3; TRBD1 matches at 7 bases. Trimming at V came to 3 bases and at J to 0 bases, leaving 5 bases not matched to a gene. Germline CDR1 is LGHNT and CDR2 is FRNRAP. The CDR3 contains 16 residues. The CDR3 sequence is CASGLGQASSGNTIYF. CDR3 nucleotides: TGTGCTAGTGGTTTAGGACAGGCCAGCTCTGGAAACACCATATATTTT.

The CDR3 spells CASSLTHGLAGDPYNEQFF. CDR3 DNA: TGTGCCAGCAGCTTAACGCACGGACTAGCGGGAGATCCGTACAATGAGCAGTTCTTC. The chain couples TRBV7-3 to TRBJ2-1, with 13 bases that match TRBD2. From germline, CDR1 is SGHTA and CDR2 FQGTGA. The CDR3 is 19 residues long. Trimming at V came to 0 bases and at J to 4 bases, leaving 9 bases not matched to a gene. Variable domain in full (rest from reference TRBV7-3 and TRBJ2-1): GAGVSQTPSNKVTEKGKYVELRCDPISGHTALYWYRQSLGQGPEFLIYFQGTGAADDSGLPNDRFFAVRPEGSVSTLKIQRTERGDSAVYLCASSLTHGLAGDPYNEQFFGPGTRLTVL.

The genes are TRBV13 and TRBJ2-3, with D maybe TRBD2 (5 bases). Germline CDR1 reads PRHDT; CDR2 reads FYEKMQ (reference sequence). Trimming took off 3 bases at V and 0 bases at J, with 10 bases between the two ends. The CDR3 has 15 amino acids. CDR3 DNA: TGTGCCAGCAGCTTCCGGGGTACTAGCACAGATACGCAGTATTTT. Protein sequence: CASSFRGTSTDTQYF.

The CDR3 region is CAGQGQGNQPQHF. For the CDR3, the DNA is TGTGCCGGCCAGGGACAGGGGAATCAGCCCCAGCATTTT. This chain uses TRBV30 with TRBJ1-5; 10 bases align to TRBD1. In germline, CDR1 is GTSNPN, CDR2 SVGIG (reference sequence). The CDR3 extends over 13 amino acids. V was pared by 8 bases and J by 4 bases, with 5 bases of the junction left unmatched.

The chain has TRBV6-5 and TRBJ1-1; maybe TRBD1 (5 bases). Germline V CDR1 and CDR2: MNHEY, SVGAGI. The CDR3 has 14 amino acids. Trimming left V 6 bases short and J 2 bases short, with 13 bases between. The chain's CDR3 is CASSSGGGNTEAFF. For the CDR3, the DNA is TGTGCCAGCAGCTCCGGCGGGGGAAACACTGAAGCTTTCTTT.

CDR3 in amino acids: CASTGTGAITGELFF. CDR3 DNA sequence: TGTGCCAGCACCGGGACAGGGGCGATCACCGGGGAGCTGTTTTTT. The chain combines TRBV6-5 with TRBJ2-2; TRBD1 agrees at 10 bases. CDR1 is MNHEY, CDR2 SVGAGI, per germline. J was trimmed by 4 bases and V by 7 bases; bases with no gene match: 6. The CDR3 extends over 15 amino acids.

J is TRBJ2-7 and V is TRBV29-1; TRBD1 aligns across 8 bases. CDR1 is SQVTM, CDR2 ANQGSEA, per germline. This CDR3 contains 12 residues. V dropped 7 bases and J dropped 3; count of bases not matched to a gene: 5. DNA of the CDR3: TGCAGCGCCGTTGACAGGGGCTACGAGCAGTACTTC. Protein product: CSAVDRGYEQYF.

The rearrangement joins TRBV6-5 to TRBJ2-3; 13 bases map to TRBD2. Germline V CDR1 and CDR2: MNHEY, SVGAGI. The CDR3 consists of 15 residues. V lost 3 bases, J lost 6 bases, and 3 bases stayed unmatched. The CDR3 DNA follows: TGTGCCAGCAGTTATCGGACTAGCGGGAGTGATACGCAGTATTTT. Encoded protein: CASSYRTSGSDTQYF.

This chain connects TRBV9 to TRBJ1-5; 9 nucleotides line up with TRBD1. This CDR3 is built from 15 residues. In germline, CDR1 is SGDLS, CDR2 YYNGEE. The trim removed 3 bases at V and 2 bases at J, leaving 3 bases unmatched. CDR3 sequence (DNA): TGTGCCAGCAGCGCCACAGGGGGCGGCAATCAGCCCCAGCATTTT. Its translation is CASSATGGGNQPQHF.

The chain has TRBV28 and TRBJ1-4, with TRBD1 matching over 7 bases. Germline V lookup: CDR1 MDHEN, CDR2 SYDVKM. The trim removed 1 base at V and 8 bases at J, leaving 7 bases unmatched. The length of the CDR3 is 15 residues. In DNA form, the CDR3 reads TGTGCCAGCAGTTTATCGGCAGGGGGGAGAGAAAAACTGTTTTTT. Encoded protein: CASSLSAGGREKLFF.

This chain links TRBV28 with TRBJ1-1; D is undetermined. Germline loops: CDR1 MDHEN, CDR2 SYDVKM. CDR3 length equals 13 residues. The germline V and J ends were trimmed by 11 bases and 0 bases, with 13 bases remaining between them. CDR3 coding DNA: TGTGCCGCCCTTGGAGGGCTGAACACTGAAGCTTTCTTT. This translates into CAALGGLNTEAFF.

The V gene is TRBV7-2, the J gene TRBJ2-1; 7 bases fit TRBD2. Germline V gives CDR1 SGHTA, CDR2 FQGNSA. The length of the CDR3 is 16 residues. V was pared by 0 bases and J by 6 bases, with 8 bases of the junction left unmatched. CDR3 amino acids: CASSLAGGLRANEQFF. The CDR3 nucleotides are TGTGCCAGCAGCTTAGCGGGAGGGCTCCGGGCCAATGAGCAGTTCTTC. Looking up the rest from reference TRBV7-2 and TRBJ2-1 gives the full variable domain: GAGVSQSPSNKVTEKGKDVELRCDPISGHTALYWYRQSLGQGLEFLIYFQGNSAPDKSGLPSDRFSAERTGGSVSTLTIQRTQQEDSAVYLCASSLAGGLRANEQFFGPGTRLTVL.

The V call is TRBV19, the J call TRBJ1-5; weak D call: TRBD1 (5 bases). V was pared by 4 bases and J by 3 bases, with 16 bases between. In germline, CDR1 is LNHDA, CDR2 SQIVND (reference sequence). The CDR3 totals 16 residues. The CDR3 region is CASSTALRQNNQPQHF. As DNA, the CDR3 is TGTGCCAGTAGTACAGCGCTCCGACAGAACAATCAGCCCCAGCATTTT.